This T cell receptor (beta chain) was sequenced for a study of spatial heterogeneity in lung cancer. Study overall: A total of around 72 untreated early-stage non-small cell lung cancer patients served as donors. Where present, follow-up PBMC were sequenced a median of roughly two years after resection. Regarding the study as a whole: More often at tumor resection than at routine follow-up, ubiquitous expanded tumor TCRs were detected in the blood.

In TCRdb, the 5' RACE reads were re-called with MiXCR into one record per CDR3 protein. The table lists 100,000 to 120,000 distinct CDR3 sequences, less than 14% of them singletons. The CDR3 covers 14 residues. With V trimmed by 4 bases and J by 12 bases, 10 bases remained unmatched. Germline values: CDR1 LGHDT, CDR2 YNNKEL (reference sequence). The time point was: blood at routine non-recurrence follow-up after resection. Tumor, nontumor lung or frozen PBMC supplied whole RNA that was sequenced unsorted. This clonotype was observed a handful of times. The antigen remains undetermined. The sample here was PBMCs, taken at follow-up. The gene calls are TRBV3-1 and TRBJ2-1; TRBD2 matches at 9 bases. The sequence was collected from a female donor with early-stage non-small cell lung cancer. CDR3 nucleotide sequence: TGTGCCAGCAGCCCCGGGACTAGCTCGATGGGGCAGTTCTTC. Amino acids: CASSPGTSSMGQFF.